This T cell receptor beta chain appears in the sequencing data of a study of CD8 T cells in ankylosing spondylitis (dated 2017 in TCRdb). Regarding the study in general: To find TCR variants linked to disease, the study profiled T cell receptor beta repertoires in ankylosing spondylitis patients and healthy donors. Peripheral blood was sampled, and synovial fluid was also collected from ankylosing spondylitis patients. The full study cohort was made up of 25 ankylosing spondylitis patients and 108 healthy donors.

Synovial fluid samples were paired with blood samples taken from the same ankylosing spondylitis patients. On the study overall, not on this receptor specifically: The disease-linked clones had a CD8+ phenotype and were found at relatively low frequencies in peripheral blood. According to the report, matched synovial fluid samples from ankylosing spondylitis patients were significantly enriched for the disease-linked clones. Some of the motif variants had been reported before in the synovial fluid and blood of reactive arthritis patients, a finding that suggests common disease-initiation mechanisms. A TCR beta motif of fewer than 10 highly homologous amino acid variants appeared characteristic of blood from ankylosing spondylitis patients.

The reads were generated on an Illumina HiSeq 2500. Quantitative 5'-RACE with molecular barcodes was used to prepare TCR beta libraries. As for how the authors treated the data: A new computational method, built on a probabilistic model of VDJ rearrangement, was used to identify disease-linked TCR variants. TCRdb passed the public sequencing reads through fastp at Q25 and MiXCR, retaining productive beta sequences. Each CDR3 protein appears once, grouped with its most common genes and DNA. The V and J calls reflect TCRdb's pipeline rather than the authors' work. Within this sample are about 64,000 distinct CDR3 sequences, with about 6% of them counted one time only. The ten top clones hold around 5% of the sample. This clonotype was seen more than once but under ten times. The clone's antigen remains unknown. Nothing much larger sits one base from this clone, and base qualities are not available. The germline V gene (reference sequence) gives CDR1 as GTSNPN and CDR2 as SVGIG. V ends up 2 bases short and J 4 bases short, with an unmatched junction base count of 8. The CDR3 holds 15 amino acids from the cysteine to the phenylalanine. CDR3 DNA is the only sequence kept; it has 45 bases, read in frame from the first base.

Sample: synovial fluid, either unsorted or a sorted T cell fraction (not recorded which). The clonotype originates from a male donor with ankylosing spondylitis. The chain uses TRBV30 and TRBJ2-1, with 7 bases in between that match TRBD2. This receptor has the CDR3 CAWSTGSGVYNEQFF. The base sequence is TGTGCCTGGAGTACCGGGAGCGGGGTGTACAATGAGCAGTTCTTC. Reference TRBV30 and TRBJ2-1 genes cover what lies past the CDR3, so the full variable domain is SQTIHQWPATLVQPVGSPLSLECTVEGTSNPNLYWYRQAAGRGLQLLFYSVGIGQISSEVPQNLSASRPQDRQFILSSKKLLLSDSGFYLCAWSTGSGVYNEQFFGPGTRLTVL.